This T cell receptor (beta chain) was profiled in a study of blood T cell repertoires in COVID-19. Generated by immunoSEQ multiplex PCR, the TCRdb table keeps only in-frame clones and is missing some. Among more than 200,000 clones listed, 88% were seen once. Sequencing was done on a sample of peripheral blood. This TCR was sampled from a man between 65 and 80 years old with acute or convalescent COVID-19.

CDR3 protein: CASSVGLVSGEQFF. The DNA of the CDR3 is TGTGCCAGCAGCGTAGGACTAGTAAGTGGCGAGCAGTTCTTC. This rearrangement joins TRBV9 to TRBJ2-1; maybe TRBD2 (6 bases). Germline V gene data show CDR1 as SGDLS and CDR2 as YYNGEE. Trimming stripped 0 bases from V and 10 bases from J, with 14 bases between. This CDR3 is 14 amino acids long.